Below, one T cell receptor beta chain is given with its context. Its antigen remains unknown. The method was immunoSEQ multiplex PCR; TCRdb's version includes in-frame clones alone and lacks a portion of them. Here the sample spans about 700,000 clones, less than 85% being singletons. The sample originates from a study of shared clonotypes between healthy human individuals. Trimming shortened V by 4 bases and J by 3 bases, and 9 bases separated the two germline ends. CDR1 and CDR2 from the germline V gene are MNHNY and SVGAGI (reference sequence). This CDR3 region has 13 residues. Study outcomes and limitations: The sharing of around 5% of naive CD4 clonotypes was seen across a handful of donors.

J is TRBJ2-5 and V is TRBV6-6; possible D gene TRBD1, 5 bases. This receptor was obtained from a woman in her 30s in good health. The sample was memory CD4+ T cells sorted from blood. The sample's subset: CD45RA-negative fraction. CDR3 amino acids: CASSSRVEETQYF. In DNA, the CDR3 is TGTGCCAGCAGTTCCAGGGTCGAAGAGACCCAGTACTTC.